Listed below are T cell receptor beta chains from one sample, sequenced in a study of shared clonotypes between healthy human individuals. TCRdb keeps only in-frame clones here, not all; method: immunoSEQ multiplex PCR. The table lists some 2,000,000 clones, about 95% of them singletons. The specimen was naive CD8+ T cells sorted from blood. The receptors derive from a man between 18 and 29 years old in good health. Both conserved end residues are part of each CDR3. D genes are given only for firm matches. Not every row has a clone size; where given, it reads once, few, many or a size class.

V,D,size,J,DNA,CDR3
TRBV7-8,NA,NA,TRBJ2-7,TGTGCCAGCAGCCCCCGTGGGGACGGATTCTACGAGCAGTACTTC,CASSPRGDGFYEQYF
TRBV7-9,NA,NA,TRBJ2-7,TGTGCCAGCAGCTCGGATGACAGGATAGGGGACTTC,CASSSDDRIGDF
TRBV10-3,NA,NA,TRBJ1-2,TGTGCCCCCGAGGAGGAAGGCTACACCTTC,CAPEEEGYTF
TRBV13,NA,NA,TRBJ2-5,TGTGCCAGCAGCTCAATTACAGGTTGGGAGACCCAGTACTTC,CASSSITGWETQYF
TRBV14,NA,NA,TRBJ2-2,TGTGCCAGCAGCCCCCATTTCGGGGAGCTGTTTTTT,CASSPHFGELFF
TRBV7-9,TRBD1,NA,TRBJ2-7,TGTGCCAGCAGCTTAGCACAGGGGATTAGCTACGAGCAGTACTTC,CASSLAQGISYEQYF
TRBV9,TRBD2,NA,TRBJ2-1,TGTGCCAGCAGCGGATTCCTAGCGGGAGGGCCAGGTGAGCAGTTCTTC,CASSGFLAGGPGEQFF
TRBV4-1,TRBD2,NA,TRBJ2-7,TGCGCCAGCAGCCAACAAGCGGGATTTACGTCCTACGAGCAGTACTTC,CASSQQAGFTSYEQYF
TRBV11-3,NA,NA,TRBJ2-7,TGTGCCAGCAGCTCCGGAACCCGCGAGCAGTACTTC,CASSSGTREQYF
TRBV9,NA,NA,TRBJ2-7,TGTGCCAGCAGCTCCCGGACAGACCGCCTCGAGCAGTACTTC,CASSSRTDRLEQYF
TRBV5-1,NA,NA,TRBJ2-7,TGCGCCAGCAGCTTGGGGGGTTTAGGGTACGAGCAGTACTTC,CASSLGGLGYEQYF
TRBV6-6,NA,NA,TRBJ1-1,TGTGCCAGCGGGGGGCCTGAAGCTTTCTTT,CASGGPEAFF
TRBV6-6,TRBD1,NA,TRBJ2-5,TGTGCCAGCAGTCCCTGGACAGGGGGCGAAGAGACCCAGTACTTC,CASSPWTGGEETQYF
TRBV10-3,NA,once,TRBJ1-1,TGTGCCACCTTTGTGGGCACTGAAGCTTTCTTT,CATFVGTEAFF
TRBV6-1,NA,NA,TRBJ2-3,TGTGCCAGCAGTGAAGGGACCTATAGCACAGATACGCAGTATTTT,CASSEGTYSTDTQYF
TRBV7-3,NA,NA,TRBJ1-1,TGTGCCAGCAGCTTAAGTGGGGCGGGAACTGAAGCTTTCTTT,CASSLSGAGTEAFF
TRBV19,NA,NA,TRBJ1-5,TGTGCCAGTAGTATCGCGTCGGTAGGTCAGCCCCAGCATTTT,CASSIASVGQPQHF
TRBV30,NA,NA,TRBJ1-5,TGTGCCTGGAGTACGGGGCAGGGCTTGGATCAGCCCCAGCATTTT,CAWSTGQGLDQPQHF
TRBV27,TRBD2,NA,TRBJ2-2,TGTGCCAGCAGTTTAGGGTTCGGGGGGGCCTCTTGGGAGCTGTTTTTT,CASSLGFGGASWELFF
TRBV4-1,NA,NA,TRBJ2-1,TGCGCCAGTTCCCGCCAAAGGGGTGAGCAGTTCTTC,CASSRQRGEQFF
TRBV9,TRBD2,NA,TRBJ2-1,TGTGCCAGCAGCGTAGGTTTAGCGGGAGCGGATGAGCAGTTCTTC,CASSVGLAGADEQFF
TRBV25-1,NA,NA,TRBJ2-1,TGTGCCAGCAGTCACCCCGGGCGGGCGAGTGAGCAGTTCTTC,CASSHPGRASEQFF
TRBV7-9,NA,NA,TRBJ1-5,TGTGCCAGCAGCCGGGACACAGGAGTTAGTCAGCCCCAGCATTTT,CASSRDTGVSQPQHF
TRBV9,TRBD2,NA,TRBJ2-7,TGTGCCAGCAGCACCCAAGCGGGAGGATACGACGAGCAGTACTTC,CASSTQAGGYDEQYF
TRBV14,TRBD1,few,TRBJ2-3,TGTGCCAGCAGCCAAGACACCGGGACAGGGTGGCCAGATACGCAGTATTTT,CASSQDTGTGWPDTQYF
TRBV19,NA,NA,TRBJ2-7,TGTGCCAGTAGTCCCTTCCCCAACTACGAGCAGTACTTC,CASSPFPNYEQYF
TRBV7-2,TRBD2,NA,TRBJ2-1,TGTGCCAGCAGCTTAGCGCAATTCCTAGCGGGAGTAAGTGAGCAGTTCTTC,CASSLAQFLAGVSEQFF
TRBV6-6,NA,NA,TRBJ2-7,TGTGCCAGCAGTTACGGACAGGGAGGGCTCGAGCAGTACTTC,CASSYGQGGLEQYF
TRBV4-1,NA,NA,TRBJ2-1,TGCGCCAGCAGCCAAGATTCCCCTGGGAATGAGCAGTTCTTC,CASSQDSPGNEQFF
TRBV7-8,TRBD2,NA,TRBJ2-1,TGTGCCAGCAGCCTTAGCGGGAATGAGCAGTTCTTC,CASSLSGNEQFF
TRBV28,NA,NA,TRBJ2-7,TGTGCCAGCAGTTATCTCCGGGACACTTACGAGCAGTACTTC,CASSYLRDTYEQYF
TRBV7-2,TRBD2,NA,TRBJ2-7,TGTGCCAGCAGCCCTATAGCGGGAGGTCACTACGAGCAGTACTTC,CASSPIAGGHYEQYF
TRBV6-1,NA,NA,TRBJ2-7,TGTGCCAGCAGCCCTGACCCCGCGGGCAACGAGCAGTACTTC,CASSPDPAGNEQYF
TRBV7-7,NA,NA,TRBJ2-1,TGTGCTAGCAGCCCCATTTTGGGGGCCGAGGGAAGCGAGCAGTTCTTC,CASSPILGAEGSEQFF
TRBV7-9,TRBD1,NA,TRBJ2-7,TGTGCCAGCAGCTTCGCCGGGACAGGGCTTGGAGAGCAGTACTTC,CASSFAGTGLGEQYF
TRBV7-6,NA,once,TRBJ2-5,TGTGCCAGCAGCTTGGGCCCCGGGAGTAGGGAGACCCAGTACTTC,CASSLGPGSRETQYF
TRBV6-5,NA,NA,TRBJ2-7,TGTGCCAGCAGCCTGACAGTCGATTCCTACGAGCAGTACTTC,CASSLTVDSYEQYF